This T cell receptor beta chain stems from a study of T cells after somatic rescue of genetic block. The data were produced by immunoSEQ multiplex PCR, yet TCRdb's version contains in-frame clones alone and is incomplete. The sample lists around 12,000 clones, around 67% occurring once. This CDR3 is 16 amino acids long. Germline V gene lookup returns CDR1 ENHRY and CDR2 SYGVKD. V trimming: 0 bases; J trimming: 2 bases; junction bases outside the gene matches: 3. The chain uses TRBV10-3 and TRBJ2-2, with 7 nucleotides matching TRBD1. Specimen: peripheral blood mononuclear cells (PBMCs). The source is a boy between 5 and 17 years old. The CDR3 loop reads CAISESRDSNTGELFF. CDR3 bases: TGTGCCATCAGTGAGTCCCGGGACAGCAACACCGGGGAGCTGTTTTTT.